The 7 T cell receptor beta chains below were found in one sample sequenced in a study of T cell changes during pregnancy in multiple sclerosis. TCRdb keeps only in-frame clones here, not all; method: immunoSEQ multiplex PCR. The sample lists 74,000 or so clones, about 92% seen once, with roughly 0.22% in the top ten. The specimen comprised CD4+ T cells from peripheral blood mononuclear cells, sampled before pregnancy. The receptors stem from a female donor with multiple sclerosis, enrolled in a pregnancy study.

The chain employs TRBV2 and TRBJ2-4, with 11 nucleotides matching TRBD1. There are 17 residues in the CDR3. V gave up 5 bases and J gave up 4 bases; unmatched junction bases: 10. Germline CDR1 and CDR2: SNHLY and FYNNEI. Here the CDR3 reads CASSTPGQGVPKNIQYF. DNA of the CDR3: TGTGCCAGCAGTACACCGGGACAGGGGGTTCCTAAAAACATTCAGTACTTC.

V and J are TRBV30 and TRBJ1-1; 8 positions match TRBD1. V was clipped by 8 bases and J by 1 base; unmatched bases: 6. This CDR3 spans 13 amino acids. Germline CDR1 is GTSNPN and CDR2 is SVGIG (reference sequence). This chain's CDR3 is CAGGQVTNTEAFF. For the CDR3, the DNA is TGTGCCGGGGGACAGGTTACGAACACTGAAGCTTTCTTT.

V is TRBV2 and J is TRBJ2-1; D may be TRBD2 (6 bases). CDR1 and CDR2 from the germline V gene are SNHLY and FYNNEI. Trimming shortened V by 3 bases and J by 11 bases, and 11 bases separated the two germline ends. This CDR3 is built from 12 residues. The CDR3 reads CASSERDAKQFF. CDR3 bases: TGTGCCAGCAGTGAGCGGGATGCGAAGCAGTTCTTC.

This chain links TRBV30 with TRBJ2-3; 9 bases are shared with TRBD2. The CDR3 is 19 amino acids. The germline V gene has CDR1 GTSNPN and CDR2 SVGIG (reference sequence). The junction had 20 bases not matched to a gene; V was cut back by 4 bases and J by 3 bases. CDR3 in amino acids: CAWNLESSGSLRGTDTQYF. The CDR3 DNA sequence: TGTGCCTGGAATCTAGAAAGTAGCGGGAGCTTAAGAGGAACAGATACGCAGTATTTT.

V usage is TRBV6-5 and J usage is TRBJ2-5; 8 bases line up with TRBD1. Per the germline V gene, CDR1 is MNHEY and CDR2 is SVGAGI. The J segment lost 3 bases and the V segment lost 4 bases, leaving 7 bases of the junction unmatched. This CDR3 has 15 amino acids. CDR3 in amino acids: CASSFDRGGKETQYF. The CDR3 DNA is TGTGCCAGCAGTTTCGACAGGGGCGGAAAAGAGACCCAGTACTTC.

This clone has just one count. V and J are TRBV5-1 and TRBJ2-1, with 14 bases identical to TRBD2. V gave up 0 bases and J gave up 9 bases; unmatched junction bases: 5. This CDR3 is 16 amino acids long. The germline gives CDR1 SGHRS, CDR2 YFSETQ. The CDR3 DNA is TGCGCCAGCAGCTTGGAGGGGACTAGCGGGAGATTTGAGCAGTTCTTC. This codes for CASSLEGTSGRFEQFF.

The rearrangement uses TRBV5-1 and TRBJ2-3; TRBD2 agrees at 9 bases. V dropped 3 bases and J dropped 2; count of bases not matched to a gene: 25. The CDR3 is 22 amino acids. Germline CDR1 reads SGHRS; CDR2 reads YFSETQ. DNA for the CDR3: TGCGCCAGCAGCTGGACCCCCCAGGGCCCTCTTCTAGCGGGACCAATCACAGATACGCAGTATTTT. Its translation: CASSWTPQGPLLAGPITDTQYF.